The 23 T cell receptor beta chains given below trace back to one sample, sequenced in a study of T cells in Graves' hyperthyroidism and ophthalmopathy. Amplified TCR beta CDR3 regions came from RNA transcripts. First-round RT-PCR with HTBI primers amplified the TCR CDR3 region. Each CDR3 protein is one row after TCRdb ran MiXCR on the multiplex PCR reads. The sample comprises over 650,000 distinct CDR3 sequences, roughly 45% of which are singletons, and approximately 7.2% rests with the top ten. Sequencing was carried out using peripheral blood or thyroid tissue (not recorded which). The receptors stem from an adult man with Graves' disease, either hyperthyroidism or ophthalmopathy (not recorded which).

The chain uses TRBV19 and TRBJ2-1; 10 positions match TRBD2. Matching the DNA end better, TRBJ2-7 makes the J call doubtful. CDR3 length equals 14 residues. Germline CDR1 is LNHDA and CDR2 is SQIVND (reference sequence). This CDR3 reads CASSSSSGRNEQYF. The CDR3 DNA follows: TGTGCCAGTAGTAGTTCTAGCGGGAGAAATGAGCAGTACTTC.

In this sample, this clonotype turned up a few times. The J gene is TRBJ1-1, the V gene TRBV7-8; D gene uncertain. The CDR3 is 12 residues long. CDR1 and CDR2 from the germline V gene are SGHVS and FQNEAQ. V shed 0 bases and J shed 11 bases, with 10 bases lying between them. CDR3 amino acids: CASSLAGMGAFF. CDR3 DNA: TGTGCCAGCAGCTTAGCCGGGATGGGGGCTTTCTTT.

There are many counts of this clonotype. CDR3 coding DNA: TGTGCCATCAGTGATAGGGGAGCTAATGAAAAACTGTTTTTT. Translated: CAISDRGANEKLFF. The chain recombines TRBV10-3 with TRBJ1-4; D is possibly TRBD1 (5 bases). The CDR3 has 14 residues. V was pared by 3 bases and J by 3 bases, with 8 bases between. From germline, CDR1 is ENHRY and CDR2 SYGVKD.

This chain uses TRBV7-3 with TRBJ1-4; weak D call: TRBD1 (5 bases). Germline assignment: CDR1 SGHTA and CDR2 FQGTGA. Trimming pared 2 bases from V and 10 bases from J, leaving 8 bases between. The CDR3 totals 12 residues. The DNA of the CDR3 is TGTGCCAGCAGCTTATCGCAGGGAAAACTGTTTTTT. Encoded protein: CASSLSQGKLFF.

The chain combines TRBV20-1 with TRBJ2-7; D gene ambiguous. This CDR3 comprises 13 residues. Germline CDR1 reads DFQATT; CDR2 reads SNEGSKA (reference sequence). V was clipped by 6 bases and J by 0 bases, with 12 bases between them. The CDR3 DNA reads as TGCAGTGCGACCCCTAGAATCTCCTACGAGCAGTACTTC. Translating it yields CSATPRISYEQYF.

This clonotype was recorded a few times. V and J are TRBV20-1 and TRBJ1-2; D is perhaps TRBD1 (5 bases). The CDR3 loop spans 15 amino acids. Trimming took off 3 bases at V and 3 bases at J, with 17 bases between the two ends. Germline V CDR1 and CDR2: DFQATT, SNEGSKA (reference sequence). CDR3 loop: CSASDLGRGDYGYTF. CDR3 DNA sequence: TGCAGTGCTAGTGACCTAGGTAGGGGAGACTATGGCTACACCTTC.

The table lists this clonotype with many counts. The rearrangement uses TRBV7-2 and TRBJ1-5; 8 positions match TRBD1. Germline CDR1 SGHTA, CDR2 FQGNSA. This CDR3 comprises 13 residues. With V trimmed by 5 bases and J by 9 bases, 6 bases remained unmatched. The CDR3 sequence is CASSVQGATPQHF. CDR3 in DNA: TGTGCCAGCAGCGTCCAGGGGGCGACGCCCCAGCATTTT.

A word on this clonotype: A single base separates this from a much larger clone, so it may be a read error. The chain combines TRBV9 with TRBJ1-1; TRBD1 matches at 10 bases. The CDR3 has 16 amino acids. The germline CDR1 and CDR2 sequences are SGDLS and YYNGEE. The CDR3 loop is CASSKGQGRDDTEASF. The CDR3 bases are TGTGCCAGCAGCAAGGGACAGGGGAGAGATGACACTGAAGCTTCCTTT.

This clonotype was seen a few times. The V call is TRBV3-1, the J call TRBJ1-6; unclear D gene. V dropped 0 bases and J dropped 14 bases, with 8 bases sitting between them. This CDR3 region has 12 residues. Germline-derived CDR1 and CDR2 are LGHDT and YNNKEL (reference sequence). The CDR3 nucleotides read TGTGCCAGCAGCCAAGAAGGGTTATCCCTCCACTTT. Its translation: CASSQEGLSLHF. Supplemented by reference TRBV3-1 and TRBJ1-6, the full variable domain reads DTAVSQTPKYLVTQMGNDKSIKCEQNLGHDTMYWYKQDSKKFLKIMFSYNNKELIINETVPNRFSPKSPDKAHLNLHINSLELGDSAVYFCASSQEGLSLHFGNGTRLTVT.

This rearrangement joins TRBV15 to TRBJ2-5; 8 positions match TRBD2. The trim removed 3 bases at V and 4 bases at J, leaving 7 bases unmatched. The CDR3 spans 15 residues. Germline V gene lookup returns CDR1 LNHNV and CDR2 YYDKDF (reference sequence). In DNA form, the CDR3 reads TGTGCCACCAGCAGCGCCGGGACTAGAGGAGAGACCCAGTACTTC. Its protein product is CATSSAGTRGETQYF.

This clonotype was recorded at least ten times. V is TRBV7-8 and J is TRBJ1-2, with TRBD1 matching over 9 bases. V gave up 1 base and J gave up 6 bases; unmatched junction bases: 0. Germline CDR1 SGHVS, CDR2 FQNEAQ. The CDR3 contains 13 residues. DNA for the CDR3: TGTGCCAGCAGCTTAGACAGGGGGCATGGCTACACCTTC. Protein product: CASSLDRGHGYTF.

A word on this clonotype: Being one base from a much bigger clone, this may be a read error. The rearrangement links TRBV20-1 to TRBJ1-5; 7 nucleotides match TRBD1. Losses at the gene ends were 6 bases for V and 3 bases for J; bases not matched to a gene: 8. This CDR3 has 14 residues. Per the germline V gene, CDR1 is DFQATT and CDR2 is SNEGSKA (reference sequence). The CDR3 nucleotides are TGCAGTGCCCCCTTTCAGGGGGACAATCAGCCCCAGCATTTT. Translation: CSAPFQGDNQPQHF.

A few counts support this clonotype. This chain links TRBV7-3 with TRBJ1-5; 11 bases agree with TRBD1. The V and J ends lost 5 bases and 4 bases, in that order; junction bases with no gene match: 7. Germline assignment: CDR1 SGHTA and CDR2 FQGTGA. CDR3 length: 16 residues. This chain's CDR3 is CASSNLRDRGNQPQHF. In DNA form, the CDR3 reads TGTGCCAGCAGCAACCTGCGGGACAGGGGGAATCAGCCCCAGCATTTT.

This clonotype was recorded only once. The genes are TRBV7-9 and TRBJ1-4; D may be TRBD1 (5 bases). Germline V lookup: CDR1 SEHNR, CDR2 FQNEAQ (reference sequence). Trimming stripped 5 bases from V and 10 bases from J, with 14 bases between. There are 13 residues in the CDR3. The CDR3 nucleotides read TGTGCCAGCAGCGGACCCCGGGACGGAAAACTGTTTTTT. Protein: CASSGPRDGKLFF.

This chain joins TRBV6-1 and TRBJ1-4; TRBD1 is a possible D gene (5 bases). Trimming removed 6 bases at V and 0 bases at J, with 14 bases between. Per the germline V gene, CDR1 is MNHNS and CDR2 is SASEGT. The CDR3 is made up of 16 amino acids. Here the CDR3 reads CASSPYDSATNEKLFF. DNA for the CDR3: TGTGCCAGCAGCCCCTATGACAGCGCAACTAATGAAAAACTGTTTTTT.

In its sample, this clonotype was seen a few times. The chain recombines TRBV20-1 with TRBJ2-7, with 12 positions matching TRBD1. Trimming at V came to 4 bases and at J to 4 bases, leaving 8 bases not matched to a gene. Germline-derived CDR1 and CDR2 are DFQATT and SNEGSKA (reference sequence). This CDR3 region has 15 residues. The CDR3 nucleotides read TGCAGTGCTACCTCCCCGGGACAGGGGGCTTACGAGCAGTACTTC. Amino acids: CSATSPGQGAYEQYF.

The gene calls are TRBV24-1 and TRBJ1-5; the D gene is possibly TRBD1 (6 bases). The CDR3 length is 15 residues. In germline, CDR1 is KGHDR, CDR2 SFDVKD. Trimming took off 4 bases at V and 0 bases at J, with 9 bases between the two ends. The CDR3 region is CATSDRTDSNQPQHF. CDR3 nucleotides: TGTGCCACCAGTGACCGGACAGATAGCAATCAGCCCCAGCATTTT.

This clonotype has a handful of counts. The chain employs TRBV7-2 and TRBJ2-5; 13 bases agree with TRBD2. Germline assignment: CDR1 SGHTA and CDR2 FQGNSA. V was pared by 5 bases and J by 3 bases, with 6 bases of the junction left unmatched. The CDR3 is 16 amino acids. CDR3 loop: CASSQSGLAGEETQYF. CDR3 coding DNA: TGTGCCAGCAGCCAGTCAGGACTAGCGGGAGAAGAGACCCAGTACTTC.

Notes on this clonotype: This may be a read error: a much more frequent sequence differs by one nucleotide. The chain recombines TRBV10-3 with TRBJ2-2, with D unclear. The CDR3 spans 11 residues. Germline values: CDR1 ENHRY, CDR2 SYGVKD. Trimming cost V 10 bases and J 9 bases, with 12 bases left between them. Here the CDR3 DNA reads TGTGCCAGCATCGGAGCCAGGGAGCTGTTTTTT. This sequence encodes CASIGARELFF.

The chain employs TRBV5-1 and TRBJ1-1; TRBD1 is a possible D gene (6 bases). Deletions cut 2 bases from V and 3 bases from J, with 8 bases between. The CDR3 has 13 residues. Germline V gene sequence: CDR1 SGHRS, CDR2 YFSETQ. CDR3: CASSLDRYTEAFF. DNA for the CDR3: TGCGCCAGCAGCTTAGACAGGTACACTGAAGCTTTCTTT.

The rearrangement joins TRBV7-9 to TRBJ1-3; D gene ambiguous. Germline-derived CDR1 and CDR2 are SEHNR and FQNEAQ (reference sequence). This CDR3 region has 13 residues. V was cut by 5 bases and J by 8 bases, with 13 bases left in between. The CDR3 spells CASSHRGGYTIYF. The CDR3 region has the DNA TGTGCCAGCAGCCACCGCGGAGGGTACACCATATATTTT.

This chain uses TRBV10-3 with TRBJ1-1; TRBD1 is a possible D gene (6 bases). The CDR3 runs to 12 residues. Trimming stripped 6 bases from V and 6 bases from J, with 11 bases between. Per germline, CDR1 ENHRY and CDR2 SYGVKD. In DNA, the CDR3 is TGTGCCATCAGGGGGGAGGGGGCTGAAGCTTTCTTT. It encodes CAIRGEGAEAFF.

This rearrangement joins TRBV7-8 to TRBJ1-5; possible D gene TRBD1, 5 bases. This CDR3 spans 14 amino acids. The germline V and J ends were trimmed by 6 bases and 5 bases, with 14 bases remaining between them. Looked up from germline, CDR1 is SGHVS and CDR2 is FQNEAQ. The DNA for the CDR3 is TGTGCCAGCAGTCCTATGACGGGGGATCAGCCCCAGCATTTT. It encodes CASSPMTGDQPQHF.